These T cell receptor beta chains were read from a single sample in a study of T cells in Graves' hyperthyroidism and ophthalmopathy. TCRdb re-analysed the multiplex PCR reads in MiXCR, keeping a single row per CDR3 protein. The sample lists about 400,000 distinct CDR3 sequences; over 12% were seen once. Material: blood. Receptors were obtained from a man aged 50 to 60 with Graves' ophthalmopathy. Both conserved end residues are part of each CDR3. Fields, in order: J gene, clone size, V gene, D gene, CDR3 protein, CDR3 DNA. The D gene is left open where the match is weak. Some rows have no size entry. The others give once, few or many, or a class for an expanded clone.

j_call: TRBJ2-7; clone_size: many; v_call: TRBV7-2; d_call: NA; cdr3_aa: CASSPLANYEQYF; cdr3_nt: TGTGCCAGCAGCCCCCTAGCGAACTACGAGCAGTACTTC
j_call: TRBJ2-2; clone_size: NA; v_call: TRBV5-1; d_call: TRBD2; cdr3_aa: CASRISGENTGELFF; cdr3_nt: TGCGCCAGCCGAATTAGCGGGGAGAACACCGGGGAGCTGTTTTTT
j_call: TRBJ2-7; clone_size: NA; v_call: TRBV20-1; d_call: TRBD2; cdr3_aa: CSAGGLAGGYGQYF; cdr3_nt: TGCAGTGCTGGAGGACTAGCGGGGGGGTACGGGCAGTACTTC
j_call: TRBJ2-7; clone_size: many; v_call: TRBV28; d_call: NA; cdr3_aa: CASSFVNEQYF; cdr3_nt: TGTGCCAGCAGTTTTGTTAATGAGCAGTACTTC
j_call: TRBJ2-3; clone_size: NA; v_call: TRBV6-2/TRBV6-3; d_call: NA; cdr3_aa: CASSYSSGGGGDTQYF; cdr3_nt: TGTGCCAGCAGTTACTCGTCCGGGGGTGGTGGAGATACGCAGTATTTT
j_call: TRBJ1-5; clone_size: few; v_call: TRBV12-3/TRBV12-4; d_call: NA; cdr3_aa: CASSLTGPHQPQHF; cdr3_nt: TGTGCCAGCAGTTTAACAGGGCCCCATCAGCCCCAGCATTTT
j_call: TRBJ2-2; clone_size: NA; v_call: TRBV12-3/TRBV12-4; d_call: NA; cdr3_aa: CASRPQRTIGELFF; cdr3_nt: TGTGCCAGCAGGCCTCAAAGGACAATCGGGGAGCTGTTTTTT
j_call: TRBJ2-1; clone_size: many; v_call: TRBV7-2; d_call: TRBD2; cdr3_aa: CASSLSGTSQFLSYNEQFF; cdr3_nt: TGTGCCAGCAGCTTATCCGGGACTAGCCAGTTCCTCTCCTACAATGAGCAGTTCTTC
j_call: TRBJ2-1; clone_size: many; v_call: TRBV6-6; d_call: NA; cdr3_aa: CASSYAFDAYNEQFF; cdr3_nt: TGTGCCAGCAGTTACGCATTTGATGCCTACAATGAGCAGTTCTTC
j_call: TRBJ1-3; clone_size: many; v_call: TRBV29-1; d_call: NA; cdr3_aa: CSVELPGAGNTIYF; cdr3_nt: TGCAGCGTCGAGTTACCGGGAGCTGGAAACACCATATATTTT
j_call: TRBJ2-1; clone_size: NA; v_call: TRBV6-4; d_call: TRBD2; cdr3_aa: CASSEGLAGGPGEQFF; cdr3_nt: TGTGCCAGCAGTGAGGGACTAGCGGGAGGGCCGGGTGAGCAGTTCTTC
j_call: TRBJ2-1; clone_size: many; v_call: TRBV12-3/TRBV12-4; d_call: TRBD2; cdr3_aa: CASSLAGNYNEQFF; cdr3_nt: TGTGCCAGCAGCCTAGCGGGAAACTACAATGAGCAGTTCTTC
j_call: TRBJ1-1; clone_size: many; v_call: TRBV6-1; d_call: NA; cdr3_aa: CASSEKSHTEAFF; cdr3_nt: TGTGCCAGCAGTGAAAAATCCCACACTGAAGCTTTCTTT
j_call: TRBJ2-1; clone_size: many; v_call: TRBV4-2; d_call: TRBD2; cdr3_aa: CASSQRGLAGGEQFF; cdr3_nt: TGTGCCAGCAGCCAGAGGGGACTAGCGGGAGGGGAGCAGTTCTTC
j_call: TRBJ2-1; clone_size: NA; v_call: TRBV19; d_call: NA; cdr3_aa: CASSIGPGRYNEQFF; cdr3_nt: TGTGCCAGTAGTATTGGCCCCGGGAGATACAATGAGCAGTTCTTC
j_call: TRBJ1-3; clone_size: few; v_call: TRBV7-9; d_call: NA; cdr3_aa: CASSTRLTGNTIYF; cdr3_nt: TGTGCCAGCAGCACACGATTAACAGGAAACACCATATATTTT
j_call: TRBJ2-7; clone_size: once; v_call: TRBV20-1; d_call: NA; cdr3_aa: CSARDGGGRRTGEQYF; cdr3_nt: TGCAGTGCTAGAGATGGGGGCGGGAGAAGGACGGGCGAGCAGTACTTC
j_call: TRBJ2-5; clone_size: NA; v_call: TRBV19; d_call: TRBD1; cdr3_aa: CASSIGGQSMYF; cdr3_nt: TGTGCCAGTAGTATAGGGGGACAGTCGATGTACTTC
j_call: TRBJ1-4; clone_size: few; v_call: TRBV12-3/TRBV12-4; d_call: NA; cdr3_aa: CASRPGTPETEKLFF; cdr3_nt: TGTGCCAGCAGGCCGGGGACCCCGGAAACTGAAAAACTGTTTTTT
j_call: TRBJ2-1; clone_size: NA; v_call: TRBV29-1; d_call: TRBD2; cdr3_aa: CSAAGTSGPLGNEQFF; cdr3_nt: TGCAGCGCCGCCGGGACTAGCGGGCCGTTAGGAAATGAGCAGTTCTTC
j_call: TRBJ2-1; clone_size: many; v_call: TRBV20-1; d_call: TRBD2; cdr3_aa: CSARVPGLAEDEQFF; cdr3_nt: TGCAGTGCTAGAGTTCCGGGACTAGCGGAGGATGAGCAGTTCTTC
j_call: TRBJ2-7; clone_size: many; v_call: TRBV6-1; d_call: NA; cdr3_aa: CASSQGGFEQYF; cdr3_nt: TGTGCCAGCAGTCAGGGGGGTTTCGAGCAGTACTTC
j_call: TRBJ2-7; clone_size: many; v_call: TRBV3-1; d_call: TRBD2; cdr3_aa: CASSQVWREWGKQYF; cdr3_nt: TGTGCCAGCAGCCAAGTTTGGCGGGAGTGGGGTAAGCAGTACTTC
j_call: TRBJ1-2; clone_size: NA; v_call: TRBV29-1; d_call: TRBD1; cdr3_aa: CSIWTGAAYGYTF; cdr3_nt: TGCAGCATATGGACAGGGGCGGCCTATGGCTACACCTTC
j_call: TRBJ2-3; clone_size: many; v_call: TRBV9; d_call: TRBD2; cdr3_aa: CASSVAPGGRGTDTQYF; cdr3_nt: TGTGCCAGCAGCGTAGCTCCTGGCGGGAGAGGCACAGATACGCAGTATTTT
j_call: TRBJ2-5; clone_size: NA; v_call: TRBV7-8; d_call: TRBD2; cdr3_aa: CASSLALGAGGDQETQYF; cdr3_nt: TGTGCCAGCAGCTTAGCGTTGGGAGCGGGAGGCGACCAAGAGACCCAGTACTTC